This T cell receptor beta chain appears in the sequencing data of a study of beta chain features in type 1 diabetes. Notes on the study in general: The study found fewer insertions and more deletions at VDJ junctions in type 1 diabetes patients. Healthy donors had naive, central memory and Treg TCRB repertoires that appeared less similar than those seen among patients. The study found moderately but significantly shorter TCRB CDR3s in all four CD4+ subsets of Type 1 diabetes patients.

On this clone: The antigen is unknown.

cDNA synthesis used the whole RNA isolate, giving expressed TCRB sequences. Roughly 3.4 million reads were obtained on average from naive, central memory and regulatory T cell samples. TCRdb's table, derived via immunoSEQ multiplex PCR, lists solely in-frame clones and lacks some. The sample lists around 500,000 clones, about an eighth seen once, with 0.045% to 0.06% in the top ten. The germline gives CDR1 WSHSY, CDR2 SAAADI. The CDR3 is 15 amino acids. V lost 8 bases to trimming and J lost 2 bases, with 18 bases between them. The source of this sequence is a woman in her late teens or twenties in good health. This sequence joins TRBV10-2 and TRBJ2-5; D is tentatively TRBD1 or TRBD2 (5 bases each). Sequenced material: naive CD4+ T cells from blood. For the CDR3, the DNA is TGCGCCAGCGAAAGTACCGGGACCGCACAAGAGACCCAGTACTTC. It is translated as CASESTGTAQETQYF.